This TCR beta chain was identified during a study of identical twins. Points from the study as a whole: Twin-shared out-of-frame alpha sequences showed excess low generation probability.

TCRdb reanalysed the 5' RACE reads using MiXCR and keeps one entry per CDR3 protein. This sample has approximately 250,000 distinct CDR3 sequences, with over 5% found just once. Per germline, CDR1 SGHNT and CDR2 YYREEE (reference sequence). The CDR3 has 17 residues. The trim removed 6 bases at V and 4 bases at J, leaving 12 bases unmatched. As regards this clonotype: As yet, its antigen is unknown.

The same data also went into a second study, on T cells expressing NK-cell markers. From that study: CD3+CD56+NKG2C+, CD3+CD56+NKG2C- and CD3+CD56-NKG2C+ T cells, once sorted, supplied the TCR beta repertoires.

The genes are TRBV5-4 and TRBJ2-1, with 11 bases aligning to TRBD2. The sample comprised CD8+ T cells sorted from blood. This receptor was identified in a woman younger than 30 in good health. CDR3 nucleotides: TGTGCCAGCATGCCTGAACTAGCGGGAGAAGGGTACAATGAGCAGTTCTTC. It yields the protein CASMPELAGEGYNEQFF.